The present entry profiles one TCR beta chain with its context. The data were taken from a study of blood T cell repertoires in COVID-19. At the level of the study: The United States, Italy and Spain were the sources of the acute and convalescent COVID-19 samples. The cDNA or gDNA used as material had been derived from T cells, B-cell-depleted T cells, or PBMCs.

The CDR3 has 14 amino acids. CDR1 and CDR2 from the germline V gene are SGHVS and FNYEAQ. With V trimmed by 5 bases and J by 1 base, 4 bases remained unmatched. Those enrolled in Seattle joined during active infection and were followed longitudinally afterward. Original methodology: Counts of nucleated cells, estimated from reference gene primer amplification, were obtained. The protocol was immunoSEQ multiplex PCR, while the TCRdb copy is restricted to in-frame clones and leaves out a portion. The V and J calls and clone size come from that table; D and trimming were worked out from the DNA. Of some 40,000 clones listed, 85% to 95% are singletons.

The sequenced sample was peripheral blood. The TCR sequence derives from a middle-aged man with COVID-19, enrolled during active disease. V is TRBV7-6 and J is TRBJ2-5; 7 bases line up with TRBD1. The CDR3 region has the DNA TGTGCCAGCAGCAGACAGGGCTCCCAAGAGACCCAGTACTTC. Its translation: CASSRQGSQETQYF.